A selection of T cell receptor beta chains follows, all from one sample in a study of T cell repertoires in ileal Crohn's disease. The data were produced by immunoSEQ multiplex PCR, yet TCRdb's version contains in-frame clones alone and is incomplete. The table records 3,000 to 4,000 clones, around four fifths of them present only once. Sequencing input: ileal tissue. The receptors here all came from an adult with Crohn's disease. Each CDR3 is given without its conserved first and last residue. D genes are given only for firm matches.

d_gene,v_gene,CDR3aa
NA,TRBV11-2,ASSLGPKTEAF
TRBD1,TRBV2,ASSGTGRGSPLH
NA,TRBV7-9,ASSEVGPGNTIY
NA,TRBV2,ASSQQPQPQH
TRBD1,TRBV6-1,ASIGGQEDYGYT
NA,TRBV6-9,ASSEGWGGNYGYT
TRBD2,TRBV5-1,ASTRGLAGAQTYEQY
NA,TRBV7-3,ASSPRGQGKSYT
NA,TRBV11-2,ASSRGGQVLPQEQY
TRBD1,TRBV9,ASSVQGAGNTIY
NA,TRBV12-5,ASGAGQLTEKLF
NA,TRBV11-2,ASSSRVGVDTEAF
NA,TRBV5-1,ASSLGGDQETQY
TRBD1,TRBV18,ASSWDRRGGNTEAF
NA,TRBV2,ASSEWRTNQPQH
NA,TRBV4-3,ASSQGRGMETQY
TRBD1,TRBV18,ASSLPGQGQEKLF
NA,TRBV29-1,SVGGGMVTEAF
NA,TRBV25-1,ASSSANQPQH
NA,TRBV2,ASSVGRAPSEAF
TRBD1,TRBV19,ASSIPTGGGLKAF
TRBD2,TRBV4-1,ASSQGRGGRYNEQF
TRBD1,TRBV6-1,ASIRDRVNTEAF
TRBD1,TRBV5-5,ASSVPQGVEAF
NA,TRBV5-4,ASSSNPGNTEAF
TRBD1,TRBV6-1,ASSAGQGNNQPQH
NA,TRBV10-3,AISESIGVVYGYT
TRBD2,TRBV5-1,ASSLTSGGPSSYEQY
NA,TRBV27,ASSWGGPSYNEQF
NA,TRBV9,ASSGHYGYT